What follows are 7 T cell receptor beta chains derived from one specimen sequenced in a study of cytomegalovirus exposure and HLA in healthy donors. Some clones are missing from TCRdb's copy, which holds only in-frame ones; the method was immunoSEQ multiplex PCR. The data hold 45,000 to 60,000 clones, with approximately 95% observed a single time. The sequenced sample consisted of PBMCs. The source of these receptors is a woman younger than 35 in good health and CMV-seronegative.

In this sample, this clone turned up once. The V call is TRBV29-1, the J call TRBJ1-2; possible D gene TRBD1, 5 bases. With 2 bases removed from V and 1 base from J, the gap between germline ends came to 8 bases. The CDR3 contains 13 residues. Germline lookup yields CDR1 SQVTM and CDR2 ANQGSEA. The CDR3 here is CSVERQNNYGYTF. In DNA form, the CDR3 reads TGCAGCGTTGAAAGACAGAATAACTATGGCTACACCTTC.

The chain uses TRBV5-4 and TRBJ1-2; D is unresolved. The V and J ends lost 4 bases and 5 bases respectively, with 18 bases between them. The CDR3 contains 15 residues. CDR1 and CDR2 from the germline V gene are SGHNT and YYREEE (reference sequence). The DNA of the CDR3 is TGTGCCAGCAGCCAACAGACCCCCTCTGCTTATGGCTACACCTTC. Protein: CASSQQTPSAYGYTF.

This chain uses TRBV5-1 with TRBJ2-5; 8 bases are shared with TRBD2. After removal of 1 base from V and 3 bases from J, the junction contained 11 bases not matched to a gene. CDR3 length: 17 amino acids. CDR1 is SGHRS, CDR2 YFSETQ, per germline. Here the CDR3 DNA reads TGCGCCAGCAGCTTGTTACAGGGATTAGCGGGAAAAGAGACCCAGTACTTC. As protein: CASSLLQGLAGKETQYF.

This clone was seen only a few times. J is TRBJ2-7 and V is TRBV6-6, with TRBD2 identical over 9 bases. The germline CDR1 and CDR2 sequences are MNHNY and SVGAGI (reference sequence). This CDR3 has 14 amino acids. With V trimmed by 8 bases and J by 7 bases, 12 bases remained unmatched. DNA of the CDR3: TGTGCCAGCCGACCTAGCTCGCGGGGGGGGGAGCAGTACGTC. It is translated as CASRPSSRGGEQYV.

The rearrangement joins TRBV7-9 to TRBJ1-3; 9 bases match TRBD1. The CDR3 spans 16 residues. CDR1 is SEHNR and CDR2 is FQNEAQ in the germline V gene (reference sequence). Germline trimming cut 5 bases from V and 4 bases from J; bases unmatched to any gene: 9. In DNA, the CDR3 is TGTGCCAGCAGCACCCCGGGACAGGGAATAGGAAACACCATATATTTT. Translating it yields CASSTPGQGIGNTIYF.

The chain carries TRBV7-2 and TRBJ2-1; TRBD1 matches at 7 bases. CDR3 size: 13 residues. From germline, CDR1 is SGHTA and CDR2 FQGNSA. J lost 11 bases, V lost 5 bases, and 9 bases had no gene match. CDR3 amino acids: CASSQTGAIKQFF. CDR3 nucleotide sequence: TGTGCCAGCAGCCAAACAGGGGCTATAAAGCAGTTCTTC.

The rearrangement links TRBV5-1 to TRBJ2-3; TRBD2 might be the D (6 bases). The germline V gene has CDR1 SGHRS and CDR2 YFSETQ. This CDR3 comprises 16 residues. Trimming cost V 4 bases and J 2 bases, with 17 bases left between them. In DNA, the CDR3 is TGCGCCAGCAGCGCCGGCCATAGCGGATTCACAGATACGCAGTATTTT. This sequence encodes CASSAGHSGFTDTQYF.